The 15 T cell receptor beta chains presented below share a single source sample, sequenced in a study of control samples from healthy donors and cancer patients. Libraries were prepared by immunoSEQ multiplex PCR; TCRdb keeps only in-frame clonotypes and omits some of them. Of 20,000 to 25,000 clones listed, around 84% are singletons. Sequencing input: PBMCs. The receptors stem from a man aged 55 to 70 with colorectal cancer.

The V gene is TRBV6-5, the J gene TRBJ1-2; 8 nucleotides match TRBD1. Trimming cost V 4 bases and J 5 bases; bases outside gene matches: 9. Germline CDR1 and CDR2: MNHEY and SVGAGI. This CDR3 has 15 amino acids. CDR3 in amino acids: CASSLGQGPFYGYTF. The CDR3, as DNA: TGTGCCAGCAGTTTAGGACAGGGACCCTTTTATGGCTACACCTTC.

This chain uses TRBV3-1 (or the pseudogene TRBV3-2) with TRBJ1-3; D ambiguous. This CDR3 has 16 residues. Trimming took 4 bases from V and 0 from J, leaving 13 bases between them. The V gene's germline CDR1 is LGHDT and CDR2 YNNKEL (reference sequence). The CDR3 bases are TGTGCCAGCAGCCGGACTACGGCATACTCTGGAAACACCATATATTTT. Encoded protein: CASSRTTAYSGNTIYF.

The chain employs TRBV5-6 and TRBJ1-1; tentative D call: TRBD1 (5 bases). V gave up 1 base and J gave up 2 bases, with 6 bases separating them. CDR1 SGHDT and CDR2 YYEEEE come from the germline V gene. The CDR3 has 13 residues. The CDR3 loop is CASSLQGNTEAFF. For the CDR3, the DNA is TGTGCCAGCAGCTTGCAGGGAAACACTGAAGCTTTCTTT.

CDR3 sequence reads: CASSQVPLSYEQYF. The CDR3 bases are TGCGCCAGCAGCCAAGTCCCCCTTTCCTACGAGCAGTACTTC. The rearrangement links TRBV4-1 to TRBJ2-7; no reliable D call. Germline V gene data show CDR1 as MGHRA and CDR2 as YSYEKL. Trimming stripped 1 base from V and 1 base from J, with 8 bases between. The CDR3 has 14 residues.

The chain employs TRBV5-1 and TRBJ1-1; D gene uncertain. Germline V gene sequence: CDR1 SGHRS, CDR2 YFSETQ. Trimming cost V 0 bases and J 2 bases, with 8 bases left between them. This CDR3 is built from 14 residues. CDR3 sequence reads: CASSLEARNTEAFF. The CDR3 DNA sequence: TGCGCCAGCAGCTTGGAAGCAAGAAACACTGAAGCTTTCTTT.

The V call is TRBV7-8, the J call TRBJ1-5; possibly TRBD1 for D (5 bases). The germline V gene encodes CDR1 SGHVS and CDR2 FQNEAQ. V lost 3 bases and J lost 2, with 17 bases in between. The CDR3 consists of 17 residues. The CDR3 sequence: CASSLWEPGKGNQPQHF. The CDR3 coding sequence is TGTGCCAGCAGCTTGTGGGAGCCAGGGAAGGGCAATCAGCCCCAGCATTTT.

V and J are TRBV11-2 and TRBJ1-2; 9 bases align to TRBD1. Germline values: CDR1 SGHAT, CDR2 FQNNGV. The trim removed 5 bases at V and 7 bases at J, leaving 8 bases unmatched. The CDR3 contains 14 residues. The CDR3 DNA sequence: TGTGCCAGCAGCATCCGGGACAGGGTGCGTGGCTACACCTTC. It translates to CASSIRDRVRGYTF.

Here the CDR3 DNA reads TGTGCCTGCGGACAGGAGAATTATCAGCCCCAGCATTTT. Protein: CACGQENYQPQHF. J is TRBJ1-5 and V is TRBV6-5, with 7 positions matching TRBD1. From germline, CDR1 is MNHEY and CDR2 SVGAGI. The CDR3 is 13 residues long. V dropped 11 bases and J dropped 5; count of bases not matched to a gene: 9.

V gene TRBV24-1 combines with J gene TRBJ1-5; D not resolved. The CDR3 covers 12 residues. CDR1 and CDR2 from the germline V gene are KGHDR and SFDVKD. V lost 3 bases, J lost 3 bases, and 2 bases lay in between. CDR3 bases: TGTGCCACCAGTGATCACAATCAGCCCCAGCATTTT. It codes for CATSDHNQPQHF.

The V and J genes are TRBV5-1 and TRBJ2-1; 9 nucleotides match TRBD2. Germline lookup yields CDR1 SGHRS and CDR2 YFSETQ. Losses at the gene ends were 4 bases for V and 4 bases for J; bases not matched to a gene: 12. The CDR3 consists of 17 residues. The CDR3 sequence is CASSPGTGLADYNEQFF. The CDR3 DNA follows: TGCGCCAGCAGCCCGGGGACGGGACTAGCTGATTACAATGAGCAGTTCTTC.

The CDR3 protein is CASSIDYMGYGYTF. The CDR3 DNA follows: TGTGCCAGTAGTATAGATTACATGGGGTATGGCTACACCTTC. V usage is TRBV19 and J usage is TRBJ1-2; no definite D call. The V end was cut by 0 bases, the J end by 5 bases, with 10 bases between. Germline V CDR1 and CDR2: LNHDA, SQIVND (reference sequence). The CDR3 is made up of 14 amino acids.

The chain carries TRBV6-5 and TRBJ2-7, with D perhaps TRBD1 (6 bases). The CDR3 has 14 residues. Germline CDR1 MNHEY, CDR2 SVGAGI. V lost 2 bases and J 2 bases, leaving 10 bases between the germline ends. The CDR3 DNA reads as TGTGCCAGCAGTTACAGGGCAGGGGCCTACGAGCAGTACTTC. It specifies CASSYRAGAYEQYF.

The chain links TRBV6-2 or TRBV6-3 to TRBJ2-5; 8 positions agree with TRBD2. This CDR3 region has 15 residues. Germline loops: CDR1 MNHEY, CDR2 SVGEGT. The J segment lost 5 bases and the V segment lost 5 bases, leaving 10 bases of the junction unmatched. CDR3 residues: CASSGTGTSGETQYF. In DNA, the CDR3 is TGTGCCAGCAGTGGGACCGGGACTAGTGGGGAGACCCAGTACTTC.

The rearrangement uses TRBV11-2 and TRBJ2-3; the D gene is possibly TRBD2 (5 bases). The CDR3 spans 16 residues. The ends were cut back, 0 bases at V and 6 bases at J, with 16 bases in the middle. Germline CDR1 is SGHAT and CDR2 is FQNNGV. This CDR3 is CASSLDRRWRADTQYF. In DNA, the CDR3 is TGTGCCAGCAGCTTAGATCGGCGTTGGCGGGCGGATACGCAGTATTTT.

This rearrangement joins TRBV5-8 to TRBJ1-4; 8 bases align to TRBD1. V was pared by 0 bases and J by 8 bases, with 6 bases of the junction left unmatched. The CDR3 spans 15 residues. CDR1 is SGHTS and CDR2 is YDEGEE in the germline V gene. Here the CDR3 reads CASSLGGQGGEKLFF. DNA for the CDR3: TGTGCCAGCAGCTTGGGCGGACAGGGAGGCGAAAAACTGTTTTTT.